The rows below give T cell receptor beta chains drawn from one sample of a study of blood T cell repertoires in COVID-19. Clones were sequenced by immunoSEQ multiplex PCR, and TCRdb holds only the in-frame ones, with some missing. The data contain 300,000 to 400,000 clones, about nine tenths of them singletons. Specimen: peripheral blood. These TCRs come from a woman in her 70s with COVID-19, enrolled during active disease. CDR3s include the opening cysteine and the closing phenylalanine or tryptophan. D genes are given only for firm matches. Clone size is not always given. Where it is, it says once, few, many or a class for expanded clones.

>-|-|TRBV5-4|TRBJ2-2
TGTGCCAGCAGCTTTGAGGGGGGGGAACCCGGGGAGCTGTTTTTT
CASSFEGGEPGELFF
>-|-|TRBV6-5|TRBJ2-7
TGTGCCAGCAGTTACTCGGGTTCAGGGAAAGGCGAGCAGTACTTC
CASSYSGSGKGEQYF
>-|TRBD2|TRBV5-1|TRBJ2-7
TGCGCCAGCAGCTTGCGGGGGGAAAGCTCCTACGAGCAGTACTTC
CASSLRGESSYEQYF
>-|-|TRBV3-1/TRBV3-2|TRBJ2-7
TGTGCCAGCAGCCAGGACCTCCCCGGGGCCTACGAGCAGTACTTC
CASSQDLPGAYEQYF
>-|-|TRBV19|TRBJ1-1
TGTGCCAGTACCCCCCGAGAGAACACTGAAGCTTTCTTT
CASTPRENTEAFF
>-|-|TRBV27|TRBJ1-2
TGTGCCAGCAGTCCGGGGGGGGCGCCCGGCTATGGCTACACCTTC
CASSPGGAPGYGYTF
>-|-|TRBV21-1|TRBJ2-7
TGTGCCAGCAGCAATGGACAGGGGATCTACGAGCAGTACTTC
CASSNGQGIYEQYF
>-|-|TRBV28|TRBJ1-5
TGTGCCAGCAGCCCCGAACAGGGAAGGAATCAGCCCCAGCATTTT
CASSPEQGRNQPQHF
>-|-|TRBV28|TRBJ1-2
TGTGCCAGCAGTTTCCCCCTTGCAGAAGTGCCCAACTATGGCTACACCTTC
CASSFPLAEVPNYGYTF
>-|-|TRBV20-1|TRBJ2-2
TGCAGTGCTAGTCCCCCCTCGAACACCGGGGAGCTGTTTTTT
CSASPPSNTGELFF
>-|-|TRBV29-1|TRBJ1-1
TGCAGCGTGGTCAGGGGTACCACTGAAGCTTTCTTT
CSVVRGTTEAFF
>-|-|TRBV12-3/TRBV12-4|TRBJ1-1
TGTGCCAGCAGTTTGGCTGTGACTGAAGCTTTCTTT
CASSLAVTEAFF
>-|-|TRBV28|TRBJ1-2
TGTGCCAGCAGCGGAGGGAATTATGGCTACACCTTC
CASSGGNYGYTF
>-|-|TRBV20-1|TRBJ2-7
TGCAGTGCTATTGACGTGACAGGAGGCTACGAGCAGTACTTC
CSAIDVTGGYEQYF
>-|-|TRBV12-3/TRBV12-4|TRBJ1-3
TGTGCCAGCAGCCTTGGGCCAACCAACACCATATATTTT
CASSLGPTNTIYF
>-|TRBD1|TRBV5-1|TRBJ1-3
TGCGCCAGCAGCGCGGGAACAGGGGCGAGCTCTGGAAACACCATATATTTT
CASSAGTGASSGNTIYF
>-|TRBD2|TRBV3-1/TRBV3-2|TRBJ2-3
TGTGCCAGCAGCCAAGACCCCTTAGAGCGGGGGGGCACAGATACGCAGTATTTT
CASSQDPLERGGTDTQYF
>-|-|TRBV5-5|TRBJ1-4
TGTGCCAGCAGCCTACCCGGGGGGGCGGGTCAGTTTTTT
CASSLPGGAGQFF
>-|-|TRBV5-4|TRBJ1-4
TGTGCCAGCAGCTTGGAACGGGGGGCGATCGGTGAAAAACTGTTTTTT
CASSLERGAIGEKLFF
>-|-|TRBV7-9|TRBJ2-3
TGTGCCAGCAGCTTTCCCCGGGGGAGCAGCACAGATACGCAGTATTTT
CASSFPRGSSTDTQYF
>-|TRBD1|TRBV5-1|TRBJ1-4
TGCGCCAGCAGCTTTACAGGGGGCAATGAAAAACTGTTTTTT
CASSFTGGNEKLFF
>-|TRBD1|TRBV12-5|TRBJ1-2
TGTGCTAGTGGTTTGGTACTTCAGGGGGCGCTGAACTATGGCTACACCTTC
CASGLVLQGALNYGYTF
>-|TRBD1|TRBV19|TRBJ2-7
TGTGCCAGTAAACTGGGGACAGGGCCCTACGAGCAGTACTTC
CASKLGTGPYEQYF
>-|-|TRBV19|TRBJ1-5
TGTGCCAGTAGTATCACAGGGCCCCACAATCAGCCCCAGCATTTT
CASSITGPHNQPQHF
>-|-|TRBV10-2|TRBJ2-2
TGCGCCAGCAGTGACAGGGTGCCCGGGGAGCTGTTTTTT
CASSDRVPGELFF
>-|TRBD1|TRBV2|TRBJ2-7
TGTGCCAGCAGTGAACTAAGGGGGCCGGGCGAGCAGTACTTC
CASSELRGPGEQYF
>-|-|TRBV10-3|TRBJ2-7
TGTGCCATCAAGAACAGCTCCTCCTACGAGCAGTACTTC
CAIKNSSSYEQYF
>-|-|TRBV20-1|TRBJ2-7
TGCAGTGCTAGGGCAGGGGCCGAGCAGTACTTC
CSARAGAEQYF
>-|TRBD2|TRBV4-2|TRBJ2-5
TGTGCCAGCAGCCGAACCGGGACTATCCAAGAGACCCAGTACTTC
CASSRTGTIQETQYF
>-|-|TRBV11-2|TRBJ1-3
TGTGCCAGCAGCTTAGATGGCGGCAGGGACTCTGGAAACACCATATATTTT
CASSLDGGRDSGNTIYF
>-|-|TRBV9|TRBJ1-1
TGTGCCAGCAGCGCGGGACACACGAACACTGAAGCTTTCTTT
CASSAGHTNTEAFF
>-|TRBD1|TRBV5-8|TRBJ1-6
TGTGCCAGCAGCTTGGTGGGACAGGGAAATTCACCCCTCCACTTT
CASSLVGQGNSPLHF
>-|TRBD1|TRBV6-1|TRBJ1-2
TGTGCCAGCAGTGATTGGGACAGGGATGACTATGGCTACACCTTC
CASSDWDRDDYGYTF
>-|TRBD1|TRBV28|TRBJ1-4
TGTGCCAGCAGTTTTCCCGACAGGGTCGAAAAACTGTTTTTT
CASSFPDRVEKLFF
>once|-|TRBV9|TRBJ2-5
TGTGCCAGTTCGAGGGACTCCCTCCTGGAGACCCAGTACTTC
CASSRDSLLETQYF
>-|-|TRBV24-1|TRBJ2-3
TGTGCCACCAGTCCGACTCTACCTAAGGCAGATACGCAGTATTTT
CATSPTLPKADTQYF
>-|-|TRBV7-2|TRBJ2-1
TGTGCCAGCAGCTTAACGGGGGAGTCCTACAATGAGCAGTTCTTC
CASSLTGESYNEQFF
>-|TRBD1|TRBV28|TRBJ1-1
TGTGCCAGCAGTTTGGGGACAGGGTTCACTGAAGCTTTCTTT
CASSLGTGFTEAFF
>-|-|TRBV6-1|TRBJ1-2
TGTGCCAGCAGTGAGTTCGAGCAGGCGGGCTACACCTTC
CASSEFEQAGYTF
>-|-|TRBV3-1/TRBV3-2|TRBJ1-2
TGTGCCAGCAGCCCCTTCCTGACAGGAGCTAACTATGGCTACACCTTC
CASSPFLTGANYGYTF
>-|TRBD2|TRBV5-6|TRBJ2-5
TGTGCCAGCAGCTTTGGCCTTTCCGGGAGGGGGACCCAGTACTTC
CASSFGLSGRGTQYF
>-|TRBD1|TRBV7-2|TRBJ1-5
TGTGCCAGCAGCTTATATGAGGGGGCGTCTCAGCCCCAGCATTTT
CASSLYEGASQPQHF
>-|TRBD2|TRBV5-8|TRBJ2-2
TGTGCCAGCAGCTTAATCGCGGGAGGCGGGGAGCTGTTTTTT
CASSLIAGGGELFF
>-|-|TRBV7-5|TRBJ2-1
TGTGCCAGAAGCTTTAACAGGTATGAGCAGTTCTTC
CARSFNRYEQFF
>-|TRBD2|TRBV19|TRBJ2-2
TGTGCCAGTAGTGTGCGGACTAGCGGGGAACGTGCCGGGGAGCTGTTTTTT
CASSVRTSGERAGELFF
>once|-|TRBV7-9|TRBJ1-1
TGTGCCAGCAGCCCCGGGACACGCGAAGCTTTCTTT
CASSPGTREAFF
>once|TRBD2|TRBV14|TRBJ2-3
TGTGCCAGCAGCCAAGCATGGGCTAGCGGGGACACAGATACGCAGTATTTT
CASSQAWASGDTDTQYF
>-|TRBD1|TRBV24-1|TRBJ2-1
TGTGCCACCAGTGACACCGGGACAGGGGCCTATGAGCAGTTCTTC
CATSDTGTGAYEQFF
>-|-|TRBV29-1|TRBJ2-1
TGCAGCGTTCCAACAGGGCTCCACGAGCAGTTCTTC
CSVPTGLHEQFF
>-|-|TRBV7-6|TRBJ2-7
TGTGCCAGCAGCTCTCGATACGGGACTGGGGAGCAGTACTTC
CASSSRYGTGEQYF
>-|-|TRBV24-1|TRBJ1-5
TGTGCCACCAGTGATCATAGCAATCAGCCCCAGCATTTT
CATSDHSNQPQHF
>-|TRBD2|TRBV4-3|TRBJ2-6
TGCGCCAGCAGCCAGGGGGGGGCTGGGGCCAACGTCCTGACTTTC
CASSQGGAGANVLTF
>-|TRBD2|TRBV4-2|TRBJ2-3
TGTGCCAGCAGCCAAGATGGGGCTAGCGGGGGCAGGGATACGCAGTATTTT
CASSQDGASGGRDTQYF
>-|TRBD1|TRBV7-3|TRBJ2-2
TGTGCCAGCAGCTCGACAGGGGGCGGCGGGGAGCTGTTTTTT
CASSSTGGGGELFF
>-|TRBD1|TRBV7-9|TRBJ2-7
TGTGCCAGCAGCTTAGATTTCGGACAGGGTAACGAGCAGTACTTC
CASSLDFGQGNEQYF
>-|TRBD1|TRBV3-1/TRBV3-2|TRBJ1-1
TGTGCCAGCAGCCGACGGACAGGGGGCTTAGAGGACACTGAAGCTTTCTTT
CASSRRTGGLEDTEAFF
>-|TRBD1|TRBV2|TRBJ2-5
TGTGCCAAGTCGGCCGGACAGGGGGGGAGGACCCAGTACTTC
CAKSAGQGGRTQYF
>-|-|TRBV20-1|TRBJ2-6
TGCAGTGCTAGTTCGGGGGAGGTGTCTGGGGCCAACGTCCTGACTTTC
CSASSGEVSGANVLTF
>-|-|TRBV5-1|TRBJ1-1
TGCGCCAGCAGCTCCGGAGACTACCTGAACACTGAAGCTTTCTTT
CASSSGDYLNTEAFF
>few|TRBD1|TRBV6-2/TRBV6-3|TRBJ1-3
TGTGCCAGCAGTTACCGGGACAGCCTAGGAGGCACCATATATTTT
CASSYRDSLGGTIYF